The rows below give T cell receptor beta chains drawn from one sample of a study of tumor-infiltrating lymphocytes in primary liver carcinoma. TCRdb reanalysed the multiplex PCR reads using MiXCR and keeps one entry per CDR3 protein. Seen here are 95,000 to 150,000 distinct CDR3 sequences, about 68% observed once, and the top ten hold approximately 10%. Sample: liver tumor tissue from sampling region 1. The origin of the receptors is a woman aged 55-75 years with primary liver carcinoma and hepatitis B virus infection. Each CDR3 is given with its conserved first and last residue. Each record gives: V gene, clone size, J gene, D gene, CDR3 protein, CDR3 DNA. D genes are given only for firm matches. Clone size is not always given. Where it is, it says once, few, many or a class for expanded clones.

V gene: TRBV6-5; clone size: NA; J gene: TRBJ2-4; D gene: NA; CDR3 protein: CATFTRGSKNIQYF; CDR3 DNA: TGTGCCACCTTTACAAGGGGATCCAAAAACATCCAGTACTTC
V gene: TRBV11-2; clone size: NA; J gene: TRBJ2-7; D gene: TRBD2; CDR3 protein: CGRSLERGGLAMQHF; CDR3 DNA: TGTGGCAGAAGCTTAGAGAGGGGGGGACTAGCGATGCAGCACTTC
V gene: TRBV28; clone size: few; J gene: TRBJ2-1; D gene: TRBD2; CDR3 protein: CASSLWGPGLAGESYNEQFF; CDR3 DNA: TGTGCCAGCAGTTTATGGGGCCCCGGACTAGCGGGAGAATCCTACAATGAGCAGTTCTTC
V gene: TRBV28; clone size: few; J gene: TRBJ1-1; D gene: NA; CDR3 protein: CASSFGQGNTEAFF; CDR3 DNA: TGTGCCAGCAGTTTTGGGCAGGGTAACACTGAAGCTTTCTTT
V gene: TRBV6-5; clone size: many; J gene: TRBJ1-2; D gene: NA; CDR3 protein: CATPYGYTF; CDR3 DNA: TGTGCCACCCCGTATGGCTACACCTTC
V gene: TRBV11-2; clone size: NA; J gene: TRBJ2-3; D gene: TRBD2; CDR3 protein: CASRPSGGSADSQYF; CDR3 DNA: TGTGCCAGCAGGCCCTCGGGAGGGAGCGCAGATTCGCAGTATTTT
V gene: TRBV4-1; clone size: NA; J gene: TRBJ1-4; D gene: NA; CDR3 protein: CASSQEVPSNEKLPF; CDR3 DNA: TGCGCCAGCAGCCAAGAGGTTCCCTCGAATGAAAAACTGCCTTTT
V gene: TRBV11-2; clone size: NA; J gene: TRBJ1-1; D gene: NA; CDR3 protein: CANSLGTGEAFF; CDR3 DNA: TGTGCCAACAGCTTAGGTACAGGTGAAGCTTTCTTT
V gene: TRBV28; clone size: NA; J gene: TRBJ2-7; D gene: NA; CDR3 protein: CASSFFGTRSYEQYF; CDR3 DNA: TGTGCCAGCAGTTTCTTCGGGACACGCTCCTACGAGCAGTACTTC
V gene: TRBV30; clone size: many; J gene: TRBJ1-1; D gene: NA; CDR3 protein: CAHGRHNTEAFF; CDR3 DNA: TGTGCCCACGGGAGGCACAACACTGAAGCTTTCTTT
V gene: TRBV5-1; clone size: NA; J gene: TRBJ2-7; D gene: TRBD2; CDR3 protein: CTSSPPPGLAGPSSYEQYF; CDR3 DNA: TGCACCAGCAGCCCACCACCAGGACTAGCGGGGCCCTCATCCTACGAGCAGTACTTC
V gene: TRBV28; clone size: few; J gene: TRBJ2-1; D gene: NA; CDR3 protein: CASSSRYNEQFF; CDR3 DNA: TGTGCCAGCAGTTCCCGATACAATGAGCAGTTCTTC
V gene: TRBV12-3/TRBV12-4; clone size: many; J gene: TRBJ1-2; D gene: NA; CDR3 protein: CASSSINRDGYGYTF; CDR3 DNA: TGTGCCAGCAGTTCAATCAACAGGGATGGCTATGGCTACACCTTC
V gene: TRBV11-2; clone size: once; J gene: TRBJ2-5; D gene: NA; CDR3 protein: CASSYQCYQETQYF; CDR3 DNA: NA
V gene: TRBV20-1; clone size: NA; J gene: TRBJ2-1; D gene: NA; CDR3 protein: CSAPRYSRYEQFF; CDR3 DNA: TGCAGTGCTCCCCGATACTCTAGGTATGAGCAGTTCTTC
V gene: TRBV7-9; clone size: NA; J gene: TRBJ1-2; D gene: NA; CDR3 protein: CASSLEQRGGYTF; CDR3 DNA: TGTGCCAGCAGCTTAGAACAGAGAGGTGGCTACACCTTC
V gene: TRBV5-1; clone size: NA; J gene: TRBJ2-5; D gene: NA; CDR3 protein: CASSGGDRAQETQYF; CDR3 DNA: TGCGCCAGCAGCGGGGGGGACAGAGCCCAAGAGACCCAGTACTTC
V gene: TRBV5-8; clone size: NA; J gene: TRBJ1-1; D gene: NA; CDR3 protein: CASSRGMNSEAFF; CDR3 DNA: TGTGCCAGCAGCAGGGGGATGAACTCTGAAGCTTTCTTT
V gene: TRBV7-9; clone size: few; J gene: TRBJ2-1; D gene: TRBD2; CDR3 protein: CASSLQLADYNEQFF; CDR3 DNA: TGTGCCAGCAGCTTACAACTAGCGGATTACAATGAGCAGTTCTTC
V gene: TRBV29-1; clone size: many; J gene: TRBJ2-3; D gene: TRBD1; CDR3 protein: CSVAQGATDTQYF; CDR3 DNA: TGCAGCGTTGCTCAGGGGGCCACAGATACGCAGTATTTT
V gene: TRBV7-8; clone size: NA; J gene: TRBJ2-3; D gene: TRBD2; CDR3 protein: CASRYGLAEGTQYF; CDR3 DNA: TGTGCCAGCAGGTACGGACTAGCCGAGGGAACGCAGTATTTT
V gene: TRBV11-3; clone size: NA; J gene: TRBJ2-3; D gene: NA; CDR3 protein: CASSFRPGTDTQYF; CDR3 DNA: TGTGCCAGCAGCTTCCGGCCAGGCACAGATACGCAGTATTTT
V gene: TRBV4-2; clone size: NA; J gene: TRBJ2-5; D gene: TRBD2; CDR3 protein: CASIHGSREGETQYF; CDR3 DNA: TGTGCCAGCATCCACGGTTCCAGGGAGGGAGAGACCCAGTACTTC
V gene: TRBV6-5; clone size: NA; J gene: TRBJ2-1; D gene: NA; CDR3 protein: CASSVQGGDYNGQFF; CDR3 DNA: TGTGCCAGCAGTGTCCAGGGGGGGGACTACAATGGGCAGTTCTTC
V gene: TRBV6-5; clone size: NA; J gene: TRBJ1-2; D gene: TRBD1; CDR3 protein: CAGRPDRGLGYTF; CDR3 DNA: TGTGCCGGCAGACCGGACAGGGGGCTTGGTTACACCTTC
V gene: TRBV5-1; clone size: NA; J gene: TRBJ2-2; D gene: NA; CDR3 protein: CASPPGRGCTGELFF; CDR3 DNA: TGCGCCAGCCCCCCGGGGCGAGGGTGCACCGGGGAGCTGTTTTTT
V gene: TRBV20-1; clone size: NA; J gene: TRBJ2-5; D gene: TRBD2; CDR3 protein: CSARDGGTTQETQYF; CDR3 DNA: TGCAGTGCTAGAGATGGCGGGACTACCCAAGAGACCCAGTACTTC